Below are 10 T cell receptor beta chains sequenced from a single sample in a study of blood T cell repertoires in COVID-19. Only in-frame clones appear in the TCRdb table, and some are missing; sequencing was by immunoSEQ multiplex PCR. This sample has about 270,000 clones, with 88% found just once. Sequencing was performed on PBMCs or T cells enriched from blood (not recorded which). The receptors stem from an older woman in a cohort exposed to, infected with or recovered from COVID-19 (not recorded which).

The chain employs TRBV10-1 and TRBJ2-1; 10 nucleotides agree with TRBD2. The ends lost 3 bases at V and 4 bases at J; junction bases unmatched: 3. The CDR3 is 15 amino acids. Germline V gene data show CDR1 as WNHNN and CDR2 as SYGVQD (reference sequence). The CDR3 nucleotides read TGCGCCAGCAGTGAAGGGACTAGCGTATACAATGAGCAGTTCTTC. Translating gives CASSEGTSVYNEQFF.

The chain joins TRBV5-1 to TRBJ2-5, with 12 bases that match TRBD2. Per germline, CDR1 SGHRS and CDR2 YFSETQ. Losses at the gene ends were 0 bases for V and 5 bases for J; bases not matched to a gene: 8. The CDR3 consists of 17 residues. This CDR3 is CASSLALAGGPGETQYF. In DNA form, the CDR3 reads TGCGCCAGCAGCTTGGCCCTAGCGGGAGGGCCGGGGGAGACCCAGTACTTC.

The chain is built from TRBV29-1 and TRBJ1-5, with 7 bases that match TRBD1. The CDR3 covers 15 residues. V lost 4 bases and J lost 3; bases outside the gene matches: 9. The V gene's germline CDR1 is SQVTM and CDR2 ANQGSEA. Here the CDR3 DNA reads TGCAGCGTTGGGTCCGGGACAGAAAACAATCAGCCCCAGCATTTT. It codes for CSVGSGTENNQPQHF. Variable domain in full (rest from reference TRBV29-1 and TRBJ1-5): SAVISQKPSRDICQRGTSLTIQCQVDSQVTMMFWYRQQPGQSLTLIATANQGSEATYESGFVIDKFPISRPNLTFSTLTVSNMSPEDSSIYLCSVGSGTENNQPQHFGDGTRLSIL.

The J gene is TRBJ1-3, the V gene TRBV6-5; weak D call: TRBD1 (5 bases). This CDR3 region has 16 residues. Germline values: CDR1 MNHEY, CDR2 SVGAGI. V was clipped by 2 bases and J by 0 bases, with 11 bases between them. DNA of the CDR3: TGTGCCAGCAGTTACGAAGGACACTTCTCTGGAAACACCATATATTTT. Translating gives CASSYEGHFSGNTIYF.

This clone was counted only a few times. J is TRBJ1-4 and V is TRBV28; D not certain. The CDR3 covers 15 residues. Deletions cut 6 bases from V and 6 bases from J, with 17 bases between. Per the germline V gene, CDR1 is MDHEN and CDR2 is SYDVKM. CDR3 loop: CASRTTSGRDEKLFF. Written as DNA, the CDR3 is TGTGCCAGCAGAACGACTTCCGGGAGGGATGAAAAACTGTTTTTT. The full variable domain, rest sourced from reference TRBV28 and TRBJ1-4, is DVKVTQSSRYLVKRTGEKVFLECVQDMDHENMFWYRQDPGLGLRLIYFSYDVKMKEKGDIPEGYSVSREKKERFSLILESASTNQTSMYLCASRTTSGRDEKLFFGSGTQLSVL.

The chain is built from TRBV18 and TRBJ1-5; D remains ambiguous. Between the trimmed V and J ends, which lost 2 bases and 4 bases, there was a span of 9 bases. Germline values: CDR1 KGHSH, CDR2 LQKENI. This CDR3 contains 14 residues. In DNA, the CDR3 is TGTGCCAGCTCACCAAACTCCAGGAATCAGCCCCAGCATTTT. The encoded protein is CASSPNSRNQPQHF.

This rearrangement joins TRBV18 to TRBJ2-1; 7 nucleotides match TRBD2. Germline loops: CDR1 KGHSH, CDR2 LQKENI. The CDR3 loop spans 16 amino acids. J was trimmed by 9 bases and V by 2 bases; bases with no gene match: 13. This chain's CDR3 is CASSPIKSGMGGEQFF. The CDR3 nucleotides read TGTGCCAGCTCACCAATCAAGAGCGGGATGGGAGGTGAGCAGTTCTTC.

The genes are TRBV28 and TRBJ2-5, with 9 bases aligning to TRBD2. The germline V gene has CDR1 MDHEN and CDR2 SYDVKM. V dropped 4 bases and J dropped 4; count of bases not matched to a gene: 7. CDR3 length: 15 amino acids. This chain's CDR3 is CASSSLAGVGETQYF. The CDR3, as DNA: TGTGCCAGCAGTTCCTTAGCGGGAGTCGGAGAGACCCAGTACTTC.

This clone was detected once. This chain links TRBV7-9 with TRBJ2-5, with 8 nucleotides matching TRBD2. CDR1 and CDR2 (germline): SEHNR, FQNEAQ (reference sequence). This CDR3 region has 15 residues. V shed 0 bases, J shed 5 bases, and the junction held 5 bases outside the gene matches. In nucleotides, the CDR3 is TGTGCCAGCAGCTTAGCCGGGGGGGCAGGGGAGACCCAGTACTTC. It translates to CASSLAGGAGETQYF.

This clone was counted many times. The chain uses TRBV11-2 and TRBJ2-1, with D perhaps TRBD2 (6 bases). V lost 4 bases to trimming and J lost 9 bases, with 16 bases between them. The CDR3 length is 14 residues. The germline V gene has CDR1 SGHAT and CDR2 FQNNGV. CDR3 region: CASSSRYSGTEQFF. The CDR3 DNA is TGTGCCAGCAGCTCCAGATATAGCGGTACTGAGCAGTTCTTC.